This T cell receptor beta chain was captured in a study of T cell repertoires in cytomegalovirus infection (dated by TCRdb to the late 2010s). For the wider study: Alongside well-studied HLA-B-restricted epitopes, the peptide stimulations were aimed at recently identified HLA-C-restricted CMV epitopes, whose presentation resists viral immunomodulation. The HLA type of each donor mattered for the analysis, because public TCR beta signatures pointed to carriage of CMV infection along with the matching HLA type.

Overall study outcomes, separate from this receptor: Cumulative frequency of public TCR beta family members discriminated carriers of CMV infection plus the relevant HLA type in this cohort and an independent approximately 370-donor cohort. In the ex vivo response, HLA-C-restricted CMV-specific TCR beta clonotypes were dominant, and in two of eight donors the single most frequent clonotype came from this HLA-C-restricted group.

This clonotype was seen only a few times. The antigen it recognizes is unknown. Per-nucleotide qualities are absent, and no much larger clonotype sits a single base away. The meaning of the sample's treatment or condition label: in vitro stimulation with specific CMV peptide epitopes to enrich CMV-specific T cells. Sequenced on an Illumina HiSeq 1500. The raw public reads went through TCRdb reprocessing: fastp at Q25, MiXCR clone calling, in-frame beta chains kept. All rows with the same CDR3 protein become a single entry with the most common DNA and genes. Counted in this sample were 110,000 to 150,000 distinct CDR3 sequences; about 31% of them appeared once. The top ten clones comprise roughly 47% of the sample. The germline V gene supplies CDR1 MGHDK and CDR2 SYGVNS. Germline trimming amounts to 4 bases on V and 3 bases on J, with 5 as the count of junction bases outside the gene matches. The CDR3 runs 16 amino acids, cysteine and phenylalanine included. Just CDR3 DNA is preserved here, 48 bases in frame from base 1.

The chain is made from TRBV25-1 and TRBJ1-6, with 8 bases in between that match TRBD1. Sequenced material: CD8+ T cells from cultured PBMCs, taken from culture after CMV antigen stimulation. The sequence was collected from a human donor in good health (CMV status not recorded). Some clones in this sample may be carry-over from other donors' samples. The CDR3 region has the sequence CASSGTGKDYNSPLHF. The nucleotide sequence is given as TGTGCCAGCAGTGGGACAGGGAAGGACTATAATTCACCCCTCCACTTT. Reference TRBV25-1 and TRBJ1-6 genes cover what lies past the CDR3, so the full variable domain is EADIYQTPRYLVIGTGKKITLECSQTMGHDKMYWYQQDPGMELHLIHYSYGVNSTEKGDLSSESTVSRIRTEHFPLTLESARPSHTSQYLCASSGTGKDYNSPLHFGNGTRLTVT.